This T cell receptor beta chain emerged from a study of blood T cell repertoires in COVID-19. Profiled with immunoSEQ multiplex PCR; TCRdb holds only in-frame clones, not every one. Of tens of thousands of clones listed, 70% to 90% were seen once; the top ten hold about 4.5%. Germline V CDR1 and CDR2: ENHRY, SYGVKD. CDR3 size: 12 residues. Trimming pared 0 bases from V and 7 bases from J, leaving 4 bases between. Sequencing used peripheral blood. This chain connects TRBV10-3 to TRBJ2-1, with D unclear. The clonotype originates from a man aged 55 to 70 with acute or convalescent COVID-19. The CDR3 sequence: CAISESRNEQFF. The CDR3 region has the DNA TGTGCCATCAGTGAGTCGAGAAATGAGCAGTTCTTC.